These 20 T cell receptor beta chains share one sample of origin, sequenced in a study of identifying expanded T cells in peripheral blood. Sequencing was performed with immunoSEQ multiplex PCR; in TCRdb, only in-frame clones are kept and a portion is missing. The data contain around 100,000 clones, about 89% of them singletons. Sequenced: blood. The receptors shown here come from a person between 18 and 70 years old in good health.

The chain has TRBV18 and TRBJ2-3; D remains unclear. V lost 3 bases and J 3 bases, leaving 4 bases between the germline ends. Germline CDR1 reads KGHSH; CDR2 reads LQKENI. The CDR3 consists of 12 residues. The CDR3 DNA follows: TGTGCCAGCTCACCTATAACAGATACGCAGTATTTT. Encoded protein: CASSPITDTQYF.

This clone appeared a single time. The gene calls are TRBV19 and TRBJ2-5; tentative D call: TRBD1 (5 bases). Germline V gene sequence: CDR1 LNHDA, CDR2 SQIVND (reference sequence). V was shortened by 4 bases and J by 3 bases, with 12 bases between the two germline ends. CDR3 length: 14 residues. CDR3 nucleotides: TGTGCCAGTAGTACCCGACAAGGGGAAGAGACCCAGTACTTC. This gives the protein CASSTRQGEETQYF.

This clone has just one count. This chain joins TRBV5-1 and TRBJ2-3, with unresolved D. V shed 0 bases and J shed 2 bases, with 7 bases lying between them. Germline V lookup: CDR1 SGHRS, CDR2 YFSETQ. CDR3 length: 14 residues. CDR3 protein: CASSLVPFTDTQYF. CDR3 sequence (DNA): TGCGCCAGCAGCTTGGTGCCGTTCACAGATACGCAGTATTTT.

V usage is TRBV29-1 and J usage is TRBJ1-1; the match to TRBD1 covers 9 bases. Losses at the gene ends were 7 bases for V and 6 bases for J; bases not matched to a gene: 12. Germline assignment: CDR1 SQVTM and CDR2 ANQGSEA. The CDR3 extends over 14 amino acids. CDR3 in amino acids: CSATYWTGEAEAFF. The DNA for the CDR3 is TGCAGCGCTACCTATTGGACAGGGGAGGCTGAAGCTTTCTTT.

This rearrangement joins TRBV7-9 to TRBJ1-2; D might be TRBD1 (6 bases). V lost 4 bases and J 5 bases, leaving 14 bases between the germline ends. The V gene's germline CDR1 is SEHNR and CDR2 FQNEAQ (reference sequence). The CDR3 runs 14 residues. As DNA, the CDR3 is TGTGCCAGCAGCTGGGGGGGGCAAGTGTATGGCTACACCTTC. Translating it yields CASSWGGQVYGYTF.

As DNA, the CDR3 is TGTGCCAGCAGTCCAGACAGGGGGTACGCCGATGAGCAGTTCTTC. Amino acids: CASSPDRGYADEQFF. The chain links TRBV6-5 to TRBJ2-1; 9 nucleotides agree with TRBD1. The CDR3 spans 15 residues. V trimming: 5 bases; J trimming: 8 bases; junction bases outside the gene matches: 10. The germline gives CDR1 MNHEY, CDR2 SVGAGI.

About this clone: Other DNA sequences in the sample encode the same CDR3. The chain couples TRBV18 to TRBJ2-7; no reliable D call. Germline-derived CDR1 and CDR2 are KGHSH and LQKENI. The CDR3 has 12 residues. Between the trimmed V and J ends, which lost 6 bases and 0 bases, there was a span of 6 bases. The CDR3 is CASSLSSYEQYF. The CDR3 coding sequence is TGTGCCAGCTCGCTGAGCTCCTACGAGCAGTACTTC.

The V and J genes are TRBV6-1 and TRBJ2-3; the D gene could be TRBD1 or TRBD2 (5 bases each). Germline V CDR1 and CDR2: MNHNS, SASEGT. This CDR3 has 13 amino acids. The germline V and J ends were trimmed by 2 bases and 7 bases, with 10 bases remaining between them. CDR3 bases: TGTGCCAGCAGTGAACTCGAGGGGAATACGCAGTATTTT. Translation: CASSELEGNTQYF.

The J gene is TRBJ2-1, the V gene TRBV30; 13 positions match TRBD2. The CDR3 has 18 amino acids. The V gene end was trimmed by 5 bases and the J gene end by 2 bases; junction bases not matched to a gene: 12. Germline CDR1 is GTSNPN and CDR2 is SVGIG (reference sequence). This CDR3 reads CAWATTSGGLLTYNEQFF. In nucleotides, the CDR3 is TGTGCCTGGGCGACGACTAGCGGGGGGCTTTTAACCTACAATGAGCAGTTCTTC.

The chain carries TRBV2 and TRBJ1-5; D perhaps matches TRBD1 (6 bases). The germline gives CDR1 SNHLY, CDR2 FYNNEI. V was clipped by 5 bases and J by 2 bases, with 10 bases between them. The CDR3 has 14 amino acids. CDR3 in DNA: TGTGCCAGCAGTACAGGGTTCGGCAATCAGCCCCAGCATTTT. This encodes CASSTGFGNQPQHF.

The chain has TRBV27 and TRBJ1-1, with D tentatively TRBD1 (6 bases). Per germline, CDR1 MNHEY and CDR2 SMNVEV (reference sequence). The V and J ends lost 5 bases and 1 base respectively, with 11 bases between them. This CDR3 has 14 residues. The CDR3 nucleotides read TGTGCCAGCAGTCCACGACAGGCGAACACTGAAGCTTTCTTT. Its protein is CASSPRQANTEAFF.

This clone was found once. The chain uses TRBV14 and TRBJ2-5, with D uncertain. From germline, CDR1 is SGHDN and CDR2 FVKESK. This CDR3 is 11 amino acids long. V was clipped by 4 bases and J by 5 bases, with 5 bases between them. The CDR3 DNA is TGTGCCAGCAGCCGAGATGAGACCCAGTACTTC. This sequence encodes CASSRDETQYF.

This chain connects TRBV7-9 to TRBJ2-3; D gene uncertain. Between the trimmed V and J ends, which lost 1 base and 3 bases, there was a span of 8 bases. From germline, CDR1 is SEHNR and CDR2 FQNEAQ (reference sequence). The CDR3 has 14 residues. The CDR3 sequence: CASSLDPVTDTQYF. The CDR3 DNA reads TGTGCCAGCAGCTTAGATCCAGTAACAGATACGCAGTATTTT.

This clone appeared once. The chain employs TRBV6-5 and TRBJ2-7; D gene uncertain. CDR3 length: 15 residues. The germline gives CDR1 MNHEY, CDR2 SVGAGI. V lost 5 bases and J 2 bases, leaving 16 bases between the germline ends. The CDR3 reads CASSGLYSGAYEQYF. For the CDR3, the DNA is TGTGCCAGCAGTGGGTTATATTCAGGAGCCTACGAGCAGTACTTC.

The J gene is TRBJ1-3, the V gene TRBV7-8; D gene ambiguous. The CDR3 runs 16 residues. CDR1 SGHVS and CDR2 FQNEAQ come from the germline V gene. V shed 1 base and J shed 4 bases, with 14 bases lying between them. The CDR3 protein is CASSLGTGSGGNTIYF. The CDR3 DNA reads TGTGCCAGCAGCTTAGGGACGGGGTCGGGCGGAAACACCATATATTTT.

This rearrangement joins TRBV15 to TRBJ1-1; D gene unclear. V was pared by 0 bases and J by 4 bases, with 6 bases between. Germline CDR1 reads LNHNV; CDR2 reads YYDKDF (reference sequence). This CDR3 region has 13 residues. In DNA, the CDR3 is TGTGCCACCAGCAGAGAAGGGATCACTGAAGCTTTCTTT. Its translation: CATSREGITEAFF.

This rearrangement joins TRBV10-1 to TRBJ1-2; D gene uncertain. CDR3 length equals 16 residues. Trimming removed 6 bases at V and 7 bases at J, with 24 bases between. Per germline, CDR1 WNHNN and CDR2 SYGVQD (reference sequence). Here the CDR3 reads CASSPEEGFSTSGYTF. The CDR3 coding sequence is TGCGCCAGCAGCCCTGAGGAAGGGTTTTCTACTAGTGGCTACACCTTC.

The rearrangement uses TRBV4-3 and TRBJ1-1, with 8 positions matching TRBD1. The V gene's germline CDR1 is LGHNA and CDR2 YSLEER. There are 14 residues in the CDR3. V gave up 7 bases and J gave up 1 base; unmatched junction bases: 5. The CDR3, as DNA: TGCGCCAGCAACCAGGACAGGGCGAACACTGAAGCTTTCTTT. Its protein product is CASNQDRANTEAFF.

The V gene is TRBV27, the J gene TRBJ1-1, with D unresolved. V lost 0 bases, J lost 7 bases, and 15 bases lay in between. In germline, CDR1 is MNHEY, CDR2 SMNVEV (reference sequence). CDR3 length equals 15 residues. The chain's CDR3 is CASSLSLVGVFEAFF. In DNA form, the CDR3 reads TGTGCCAGCAGTTTATCCCTTGTCGGCGTTTTTGAAGCTTTCTTT.

The chain couples TRBV18 to TRBJ2-2; D gene ambiguous. The germline V and J ends were trimmed by 3 bases and 4 bases, with 15 bases remaining between them. Germline V gene data show CDR1 as KGHSH and CDR2 as LQKENI. CDR3 length: 16 amino acids. CDR3 bases: TGTGCCAGCTCACCTCGGCAGGCGATGAGCACCGGGGAGCTGTTTTTT. This sequence encodes CASSPRQAMSTGELFF.